The 9 T cell receptor beta chains below all came from one sample that was sequenced in a study of T-cell reconstitution after alpha-beta-depleted transplantation in children. Unique molecular identifiers featured in how the TCRbeta library was prepared. TCRdb re-called the PCR reads with MiXCR, one entry per CDR3 protein. Altogether fewer than 400,000 distinct CDR3 sequences are present, roughly 21% being singletons, with the ten largest covering approximately 10%. Sequenced material: PBMCs, mostly from graft donor cells, taken 180 days after TCRalphabeta/CD19-depleted stem cell transplant. The receptors were sampled from a male patient younger than 18 who had a stem cell transplant for acute lymphoblastic leukemia, so the T cells may come from the graft donor.

Written as DNA, the CDR3 is TGTGCCAGCAGCTCCACTCTCTCATCTAGCTCCGGGGAGCTGTTTTTT. Its translation is CASSSTLSSSSGELFF. The V call is TRBV7-3, the J call TRBJ2-2, with D possibly TRBD2 on 5 matching bases. Trimming pared 4 bases from V and 6 bases from J, leaving 18 bases between. This CDR3 is 16 amino acids long. Germline V CDR1 and CDR2: SGHTA, FQGTGA.

The J gene is TRBJ2-7, the V gene TRBV28; D unclear. The CDR3 is made up of 12 amino acids. V lost 8 bases to trimming and J lost 0 bases, with 8 bases between them. Germline V gives CDR1 MDHEN, CDR2 SYDVKM. The CDR3 DNA sequence: TGTGCCAGCGCCGGGTCCTCCTACGAGCAGTACTTC. The encoded protein is CASAGSSYEQYF.

This chain connects TRBV27 to TRBJ1-5; tentatively, D is TRBD1 (6 bases). Trimming pared 2 bases from V and 2 bases from J, leaving 13 bases between. CDR3 length: 16 amino acids. Germline V gene lookup returns CDR1 MNHEY and CDR2 SMNVEV (reference sequence). The CDR3 is CASSLTGTTRNQPQHF. The CDR3 region has the DNA TGTGCCAGCAGTTTAACCGGGACAACACGCAATCAGCCCCAGCATTTT.

V usage is TRBV20-1 and J usage is TRBJ2-5; 13 nucleotides line up with TRBD2. CDR3 size: 15 residues. The trim removed 2 bases at V and 6 bases at J, leaving 6 bases unmatched. CDR1 is DFQATT, CDR2 SNEGSKA, per germline (reference sequence). The CDR3 DNA follows: TGCAGTGCTAGACGACGGACTAGCGGGAGAAAGACCCAGTACTTC. Residues: CSARRRTSGRKTQYF.

The chain combines TRBV11-2 with TRBJ2-2; the D gene could be TRBD1 or TRBD2 (5 bases each). Germline V gene sequence: CDR1 SGHAT, CDR2 FQNNGV. V was pared by 6 bases and J by 4 bases, with 12 bases between. This CDR3 comprises 14 residues. The chain's CDR3 is CASSSGTGTGELFF. In DNA, the CDR3 is TGTGCCAGCAGTTCCGGGACGGGCACCGGGGAGCTGTTTTTT.

In its sample, this clonotype was seen a few times. The chain joins TRBV20-1 to TRBJ1-4; 9 bases fit TRBD1. V lost 1 base and J lost 3; bases outside the gene matches: 15. CDR1 DFQATT and CDR2 SNEGSKA come from the germline V gene (reference sequence). The CDR3 totals 19 residues. CDR3 DNA: TGCAGTGCTAGAGGAGACGACAGGGGGATGGCGCGGTCTAATGAAAAACTGTTTTTT. Translation gives CSARGDDRGMARSNEKLFF.

This clonotype was counted a few times. V usage is TRBV5-1 and J usage is TRBJ2-7; D may be TRBD1 (6 bases). V was shortened by 2 bases and J by 2 bases, with 14 bases between the two germline ends. Germline CDR1 reads SGHRS; CDR2 reads YFSETQ. The CDR3 spans 15 residues. CDR3 residues: CASSLSPGDTYEQYF. DNA of the CDR3: TGCGCCAGCAGCTTATCCCCAGGGGACACCTACGAGCAGTACTTC.

The chain recombines TRBV5-6 with TRBJ2-1, with 8 bases lining up with TRBD1. Germline V gene lookup returns CDR1 SGHDT and CDR2 YYEEEE. CDR3 size: 12 residues. J lost 12 bases, V lost 0 bases, and 2 bases had no gene match. CDR3 nucleotides: TGTGCCAGCAGCTTGGAGGGGACAGGGCAGTTCTTC. Translated: CASSLEGTGQFF.

The V call is TRBV5-4, the J call TRBJ2-1; 14 bases align to TRBD2. The CDR3 length is 17 residues. Looked up from germline, CDR1 is SGHNT and CDR2 is YYREEE (reference sequence). V gave up 3 bases and J gave up 1 base; unmatched junction bases: 3. In nucleotides, the CDR3 is TGTGCCAGCAGCTCGGGACTAGCGGGAGTGTCCTACAATGAGCAGTTCTTC. Amino acid sequence: CASSSGLAGVSYNEQFF.